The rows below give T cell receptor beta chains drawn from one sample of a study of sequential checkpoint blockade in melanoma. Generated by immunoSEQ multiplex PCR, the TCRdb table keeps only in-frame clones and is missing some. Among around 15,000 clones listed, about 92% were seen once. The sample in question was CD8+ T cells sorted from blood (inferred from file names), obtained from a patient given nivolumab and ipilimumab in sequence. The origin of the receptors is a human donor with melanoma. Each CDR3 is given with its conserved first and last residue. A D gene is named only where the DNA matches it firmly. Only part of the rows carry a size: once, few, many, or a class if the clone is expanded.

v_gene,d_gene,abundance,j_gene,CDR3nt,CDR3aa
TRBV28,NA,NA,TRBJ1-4,TGTGCCAGCAGTTTAGGCATAACTAATGAAAAACTGTTTTTT,CASSLGITNEKLFF
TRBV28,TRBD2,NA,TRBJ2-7,TGTGCCAGCAGTTTAATGGGACTAGCGGGAGTAGAGCAGTACTTC,CASSLMGLAGVEQYF
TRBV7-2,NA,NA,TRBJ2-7,TGTGCCAGCAGCTACGGGAGCGATTACGAGCAGTACTTC,CASSYGSDYEQYF
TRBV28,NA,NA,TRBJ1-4,TGTGCCAGCATGTTGCAGGGGATGAATGAAAAACTGTTTTTT,CASMLQGMNEKLFF
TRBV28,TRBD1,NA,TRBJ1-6,TGTGCCAGCAGTTTATCCGGGACAGTGGATAATTCACCCCTCCACTTT,CASSLSGTVDNSPLHF
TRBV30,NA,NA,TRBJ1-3,TGTGCCTGGACAATCTCTGGAAACACCATATATTTT,CAWTISGNTIYF
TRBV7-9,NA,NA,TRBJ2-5,TGTGCCAGCAGCCACACCGGGGTTTTTGAGCAGTACTTC,CASSHTGVFEQYF
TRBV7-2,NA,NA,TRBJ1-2,TGTGCCAGCAGCTTAGAAGGGAGTGACTATGGCTACACCTTC,CASSLEGSDYGYTF
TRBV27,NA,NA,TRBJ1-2,TGTGCCAGCAGCTCGGTTTGGGCAGGGGATGGCTACACCTTC,CASSSVWAGDGYTF
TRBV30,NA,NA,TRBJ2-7,TGTGCCTTGATAAACCCAGGGAACTACTACGAGCAGTACTTC,CALINPGNYYEQYF
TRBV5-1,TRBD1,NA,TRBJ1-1,TGCGCCAGCACCCTAGATCCGACCGGGACAGGTTTTTCCACTGAAGCTTTCTTT,CASTLDPTGTGFSTEAFF
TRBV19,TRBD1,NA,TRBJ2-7,TGTGCCAGTAGTGCTGGGACAGGGGGCTTCTACGAGCAGTACTTC,CASSAGTGGFYEQYF
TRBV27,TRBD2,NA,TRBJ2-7,TGTGCCAGCAAGCCGACTAGCCGACCCTACGAGCAGTACTTC,CASKPTSRPYEQYF
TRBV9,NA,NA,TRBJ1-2,TGTGCCAGCAGCCGTAGCACGGGGGGGCAGGGGTTAGACTACACCTTC,CASSRSTGGQGLDYTF
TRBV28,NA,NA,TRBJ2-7,TGTGCCAGCAGTTTGGCCTCAACCCCCTACGAGCAGTACTTC,CASSLASTPYEQYF
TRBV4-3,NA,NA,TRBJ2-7,TGCGCCAGCAGCCAAGGGTCCGGGGGCGAGCAGTACTTC,CASSQGSGGEQYF
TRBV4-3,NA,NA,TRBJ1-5,TGCGCCAGCAGCCAAGTTCTCGGGGATGTGCAGCCCCAGCATTTT,CASSQVLGDVQPQHF
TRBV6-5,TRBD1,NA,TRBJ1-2,TGTGCCAGCAGACCGCAGACAGGGGACTATGGCTACACCTTC,CASRPQTGDYGYTF
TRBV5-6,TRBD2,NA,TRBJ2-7,TGTGCCAGCAGCTGGGGCGGGGCGGGAGGGGTCTACGAGCAGTACTTC,CASSWGGAGGVYEQYF
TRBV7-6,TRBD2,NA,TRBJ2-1,TGTGCCAGCAGCTTGACTAGCGGGAGGTCCTACAATGAGCAGTTCTTC,CASSLTSGRSYNEQFF
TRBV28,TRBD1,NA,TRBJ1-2,TGTGCCAGCAGTTTACCGGGACAGCTCTATGGCTACACCTTC,CASSLPGQLYGYTF
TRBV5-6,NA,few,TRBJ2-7,TGTGCCAGCAGGATGACGGGAGTCGGCTACGAGCAGTACTTC,CASRMTGVGYEQYF
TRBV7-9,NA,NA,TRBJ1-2,TGTGCCAGCAACCCTCGAGACAGTAACTATGGCTACACCTTC,CASNPRDSNYGYTF